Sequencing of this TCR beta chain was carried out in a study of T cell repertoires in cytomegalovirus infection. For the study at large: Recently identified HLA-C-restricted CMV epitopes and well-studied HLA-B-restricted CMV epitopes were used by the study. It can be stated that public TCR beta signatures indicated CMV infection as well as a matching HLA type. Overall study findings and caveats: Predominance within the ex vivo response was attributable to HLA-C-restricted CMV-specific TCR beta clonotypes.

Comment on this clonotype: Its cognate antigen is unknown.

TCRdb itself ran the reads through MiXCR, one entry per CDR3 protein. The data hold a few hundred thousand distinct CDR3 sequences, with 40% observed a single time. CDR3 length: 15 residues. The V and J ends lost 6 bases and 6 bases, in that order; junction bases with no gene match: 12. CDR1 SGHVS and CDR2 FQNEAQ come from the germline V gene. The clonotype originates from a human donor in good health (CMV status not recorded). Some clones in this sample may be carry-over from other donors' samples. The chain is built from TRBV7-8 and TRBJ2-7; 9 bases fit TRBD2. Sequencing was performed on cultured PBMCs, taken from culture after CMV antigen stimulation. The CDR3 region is CASRASGVVQSEQYF. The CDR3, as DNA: TGTGCCAGCAGAGCTAGCGGGGTGGTTCAGAGCGAGCAGTACTTC.